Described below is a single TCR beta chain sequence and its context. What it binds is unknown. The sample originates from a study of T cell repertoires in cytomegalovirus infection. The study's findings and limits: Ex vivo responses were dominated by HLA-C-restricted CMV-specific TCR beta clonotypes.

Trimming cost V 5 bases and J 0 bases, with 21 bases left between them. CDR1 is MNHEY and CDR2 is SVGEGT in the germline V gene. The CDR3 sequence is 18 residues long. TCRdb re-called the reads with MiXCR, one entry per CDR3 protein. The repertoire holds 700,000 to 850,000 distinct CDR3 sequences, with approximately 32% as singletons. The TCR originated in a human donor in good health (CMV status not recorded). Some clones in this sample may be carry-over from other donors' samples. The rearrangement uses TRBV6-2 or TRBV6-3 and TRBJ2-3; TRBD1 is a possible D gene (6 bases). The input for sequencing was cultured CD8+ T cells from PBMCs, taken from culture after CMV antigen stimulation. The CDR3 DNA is TGTGCCAGCAGTGACATCCCCCAGGGGCTGAAGAGCACAGATACGCAGTATTTT. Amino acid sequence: CASSDIPQGLKSTDTQYF.